These 8 T cell receptor beta chains originate from one sample sequenced in a study of T-cell memory formation after mild COVID-19. Each CDR3 protein is one row after TCRdb ran MiXCR on the 5' RACE reads. The repertoire has a few hundred thousand distinct CDR3 sequences, over 9.5% of them found once; the top ten carry approximately 3%. Sample: PBMCs or a T cell subset sorted from them (not recorded which). The receptors originated from a man aged 18 to 35 who had mild COVID-19 (a few samples of this study predate the infection). Cell type and time point are not known.

The table lists this clonotype with a few counts. J is TRBJ1-2 and V is TRBV7-8, with D maybe TRBD1 (5 bases). Per germline, CDR1 SGHVS and CDR2 FQNEAQ. This CDR3 has 15 amino acids. V shed 6 bases and J shed 4 bases, with 18 bases lying between them. The CDR3 reads CASSATTGTIYGYTF. In DNA form, the CDR3 reads TGTGCCAGCAGTGCGACGACGGGGACTATCTATGGCTACACCTTC.

This clonotype was observed many times. The rearrangement links TRBV28 to TRBJ2-5; the D is unclear. Trimming left V 6 bases short and J 1 base short, with 9 bases between. The CDR3 spans 13 residues. Per the germline V gene, CDR1 is MDHEN and CDR2 is SYDVKM. CDR3 nucleotides: TGTGCCAGCAGACTGCGGTCCCAAGAGACCCAGTACTTC. Translating it yields CASRLRSQETQYF.

This clonotype appeared a few times. CDR3 protein: CASNRGLAVETQYF. CDR3 coding DNA: TGTGCCAGCAACCGGGGACTAGCTGTAGAGACCCAGTACTTC. The J gene is TRBJ2-5, the V gene TRBV7-2, with TRBD2 identical over 9 bases. Germline CDR1 is SGHTA and CDR2 is FQGNSA. Germline trimming cut 7 bases from V and 4 bases from J; bases unmatched to any gene: 7. This CDR3 comprises 14 residues.

This clonotype has at least ten counts. V is TRBV5-1 and J is TRBJ2-3; TRBD2 matches 11 bases. CDR1 and CDR2 from the germline V gene are SGHRS and YFSETQ. V lost 2 bases and J lost 1; bases outside the gene matches: 3. The CDR3 has 16 amino acids. Written as DNA, the CDR3 is TGCGCCAGCAGCTTATCGACTAGCGGGGGCACAGATACGCAGTATTTT. It encodes CASSLSTSGGTDTQYF.

This clonotype was seen a handful of times. This sequence joins TRBV5-1 and TRBJ2-7; 9 nucleotides line up with TRBD1. The V gene's germline CDR1 is SGHRS and CDR2 YFSETQ. Trimming took 4 bases from V and 4 from J; bases not matched to a gene: 6. This CDR3 spans 14 amino acids. CDR3 coding DNA: TGCGCCAGCAGCCGGGGACAGGGATATTACGAGCAGTACTTC. This translates into CASSRGQGYYEQYF.

This clonotype was observed a handful of times. The chain is built from TRBV12-3 or TRBV12-4 and TRBJ1-1, with D tentatively TRBD1 (5 bases). V was shortened by 6 bases and J by 2 bases, with 10 bases between the two germline ends. The CDR3 runs to 13 residues. CDR3 loop: CASRGTVNTEAFF. CDR3 nucleotides: TGTGCCAGCAGGGGGACGGTCAACACTGAAGCTTTCTTT.

CDR3: CASSQAEGETQYF. The DNA for the CDR3 is TGCGCCAGCAGCCAGGCGGAGGGGGAGACCCAGTACTTC. The rearrangement uses TRBV4-3 and TRBJ2-5; D might be TRBD2 (6 bases). V lost 3 bases to trimming and J lost 5 bases, with 10 bases between them. The germline gives CDR1 LGHNA, CDR2 YSLEER. CDR3 length: 13 residues.

This clonotype has at least ten counts. This chain joins TRBV5-1 and TRBJ2-7, with unresolved D. Germline V lookup: CDR1 SGHRS, CDR2 YFSETQ. With 0 bases removed from V and 2 bases from J, the gap between germline ends came to 6 bases. The CDR3 contains 13 residues. This CDR3 reads CASSLAAPYEQYF. DNA of the CDR3: TGCGCCAGCAGCTTGGCCGCGCCCTACGAGCAGTACTTC.